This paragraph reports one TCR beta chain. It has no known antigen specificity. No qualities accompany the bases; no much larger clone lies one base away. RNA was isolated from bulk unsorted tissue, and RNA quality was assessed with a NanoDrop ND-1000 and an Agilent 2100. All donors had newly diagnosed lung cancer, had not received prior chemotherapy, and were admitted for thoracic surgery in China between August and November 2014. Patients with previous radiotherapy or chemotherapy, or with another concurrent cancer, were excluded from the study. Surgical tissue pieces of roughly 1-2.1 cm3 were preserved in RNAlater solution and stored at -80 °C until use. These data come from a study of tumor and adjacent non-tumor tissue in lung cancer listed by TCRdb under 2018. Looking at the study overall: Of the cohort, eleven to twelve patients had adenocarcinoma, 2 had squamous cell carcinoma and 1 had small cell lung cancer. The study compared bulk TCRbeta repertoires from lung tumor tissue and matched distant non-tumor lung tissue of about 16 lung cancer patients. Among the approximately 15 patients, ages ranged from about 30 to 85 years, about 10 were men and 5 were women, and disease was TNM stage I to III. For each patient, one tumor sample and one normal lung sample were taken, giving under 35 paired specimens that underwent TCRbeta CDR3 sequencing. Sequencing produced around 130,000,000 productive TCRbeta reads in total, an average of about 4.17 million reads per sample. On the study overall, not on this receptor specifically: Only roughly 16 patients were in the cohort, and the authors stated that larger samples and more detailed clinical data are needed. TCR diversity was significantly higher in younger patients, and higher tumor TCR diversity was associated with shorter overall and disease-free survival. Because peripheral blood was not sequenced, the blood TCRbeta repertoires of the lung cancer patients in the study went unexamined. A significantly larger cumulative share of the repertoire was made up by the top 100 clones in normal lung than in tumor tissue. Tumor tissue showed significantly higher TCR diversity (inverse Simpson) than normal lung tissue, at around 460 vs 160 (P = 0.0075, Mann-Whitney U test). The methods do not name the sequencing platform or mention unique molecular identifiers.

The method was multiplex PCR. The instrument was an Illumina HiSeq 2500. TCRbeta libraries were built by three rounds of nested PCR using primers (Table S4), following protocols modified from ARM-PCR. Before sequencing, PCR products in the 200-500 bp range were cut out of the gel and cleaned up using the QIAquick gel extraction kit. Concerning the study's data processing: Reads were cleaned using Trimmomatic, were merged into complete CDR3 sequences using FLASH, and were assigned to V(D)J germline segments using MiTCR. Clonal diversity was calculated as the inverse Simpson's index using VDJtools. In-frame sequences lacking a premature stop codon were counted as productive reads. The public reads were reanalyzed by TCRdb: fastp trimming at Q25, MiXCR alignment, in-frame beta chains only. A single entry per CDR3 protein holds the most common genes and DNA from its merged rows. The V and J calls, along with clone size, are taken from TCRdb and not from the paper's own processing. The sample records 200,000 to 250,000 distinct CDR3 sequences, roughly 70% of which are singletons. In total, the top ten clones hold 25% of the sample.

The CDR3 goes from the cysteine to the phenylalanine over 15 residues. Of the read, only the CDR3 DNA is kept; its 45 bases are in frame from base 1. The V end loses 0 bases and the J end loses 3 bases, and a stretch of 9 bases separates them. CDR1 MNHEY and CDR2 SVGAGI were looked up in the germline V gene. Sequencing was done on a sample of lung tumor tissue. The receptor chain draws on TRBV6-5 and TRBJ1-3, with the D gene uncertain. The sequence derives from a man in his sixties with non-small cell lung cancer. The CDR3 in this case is CASSYSQCGGNTIYF. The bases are TGTGCCAGCAGTTACTCCCAGTGTGGTGGAAACACCATATATTTT.